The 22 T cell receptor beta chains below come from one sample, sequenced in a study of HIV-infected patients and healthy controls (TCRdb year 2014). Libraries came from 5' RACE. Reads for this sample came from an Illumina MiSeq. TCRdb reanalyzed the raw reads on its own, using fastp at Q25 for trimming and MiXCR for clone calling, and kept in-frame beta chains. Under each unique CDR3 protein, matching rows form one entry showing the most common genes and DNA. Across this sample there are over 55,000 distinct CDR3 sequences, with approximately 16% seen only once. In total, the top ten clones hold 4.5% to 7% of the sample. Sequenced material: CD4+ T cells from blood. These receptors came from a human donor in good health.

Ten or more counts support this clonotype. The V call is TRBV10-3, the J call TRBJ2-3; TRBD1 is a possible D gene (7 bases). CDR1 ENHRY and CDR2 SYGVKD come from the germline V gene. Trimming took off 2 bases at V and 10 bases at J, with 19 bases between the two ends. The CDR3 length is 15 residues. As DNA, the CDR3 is TGTGCCATCAGTGAGGGACAGGCTTGGGACTGCGCGCAGTATTTT. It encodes CAISEGQAWDCAQYF.

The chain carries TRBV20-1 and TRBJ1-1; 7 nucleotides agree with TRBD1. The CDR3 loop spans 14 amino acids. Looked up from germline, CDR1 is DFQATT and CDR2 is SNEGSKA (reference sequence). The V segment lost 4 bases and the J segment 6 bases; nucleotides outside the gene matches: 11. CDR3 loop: CSATPLDRDAEAFF. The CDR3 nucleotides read TGCAGTGCTACCCCCCTCGACAGGGACGCTGAAGCTTTCTTT.

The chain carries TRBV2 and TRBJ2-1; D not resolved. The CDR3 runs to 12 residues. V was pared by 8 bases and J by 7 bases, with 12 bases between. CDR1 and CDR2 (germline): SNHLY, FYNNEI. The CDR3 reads CASVFNRNEQFF. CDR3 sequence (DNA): TGTGCCAGCGTCTTCAATAGGAATGAGCAGTTCTTC.

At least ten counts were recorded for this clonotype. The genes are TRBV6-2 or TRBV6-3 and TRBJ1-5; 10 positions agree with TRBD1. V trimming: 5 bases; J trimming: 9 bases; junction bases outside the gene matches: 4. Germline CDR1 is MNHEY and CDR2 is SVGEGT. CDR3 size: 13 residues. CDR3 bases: TGTGCCAGCAGTCCGGGACAGGGGAGGCCCCAGCATTTT. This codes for CASSPGQGRPQHF.

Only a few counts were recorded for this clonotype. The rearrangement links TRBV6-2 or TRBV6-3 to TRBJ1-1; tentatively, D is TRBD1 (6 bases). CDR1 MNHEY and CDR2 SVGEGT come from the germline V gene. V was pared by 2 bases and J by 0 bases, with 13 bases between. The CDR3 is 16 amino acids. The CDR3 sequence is CASSYPNRVLNTEAFF. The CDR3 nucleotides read TGTGCCAGCAGTTACCCGAACAGGGTCTTGAACACTGAAGCTTTCTTT.

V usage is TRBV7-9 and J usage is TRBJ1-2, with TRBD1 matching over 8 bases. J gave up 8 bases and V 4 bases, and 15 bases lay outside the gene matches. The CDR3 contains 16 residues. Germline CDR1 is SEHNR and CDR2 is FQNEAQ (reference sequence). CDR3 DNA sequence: TGTGCCAGCAGCTATGCAGGCATGCAGGGGGCGGAGGGCTACACCTTC. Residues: CASSYAGMQGAEGYTF.

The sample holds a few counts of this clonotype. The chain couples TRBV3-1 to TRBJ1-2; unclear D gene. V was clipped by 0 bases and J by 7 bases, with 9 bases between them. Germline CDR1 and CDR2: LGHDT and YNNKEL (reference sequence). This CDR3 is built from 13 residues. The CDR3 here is CASSQDPGVGYTF. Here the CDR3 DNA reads TGTGCCAGCAGCCAAGATCCCGGGGTTGGCTACACCTTC.

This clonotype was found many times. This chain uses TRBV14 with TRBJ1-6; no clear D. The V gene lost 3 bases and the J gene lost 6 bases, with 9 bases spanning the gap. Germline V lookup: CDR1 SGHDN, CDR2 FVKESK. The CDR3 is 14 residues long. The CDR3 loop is CASSHWLPNSPLHF. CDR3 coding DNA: TGTGCCAGCAGCCATTGGCTGCCTAATTCACCCCTCCACTTT.

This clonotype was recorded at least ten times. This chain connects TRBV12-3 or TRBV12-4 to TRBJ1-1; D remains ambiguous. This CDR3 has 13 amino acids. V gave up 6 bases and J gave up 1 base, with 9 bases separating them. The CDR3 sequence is CASSLTENTEAFF. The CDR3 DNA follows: TGTGCCAGCAGCCTTACTGAGAACACTGAAGCTTTCTTT.

This CDR3 is CASSADLGSTEAFF. The CDR3 nucleotides read TGTGCCAGCAGCGCGGACCTTGGGAGTACTGAAGCTTTCTTT. This chain joins TRBV9 and TRBJ1-1; D not resolved. The germline V and J ends were trimmed by 3 bases and 5 bases, with 14 bases remaining between them. There are 14 residues in the CDR3. Germline CDR1 SGDLS, CDR2 YYNGEE.

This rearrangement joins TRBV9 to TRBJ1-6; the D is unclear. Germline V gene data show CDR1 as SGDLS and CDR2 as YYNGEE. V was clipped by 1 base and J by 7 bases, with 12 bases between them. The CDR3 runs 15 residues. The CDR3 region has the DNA TGTGCCAGCAGCGTACTGGAAGGATCCAATTCACCCCTCCACTTT. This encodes CASSVLEGSNSPLHF. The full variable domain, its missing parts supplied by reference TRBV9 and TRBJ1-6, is DSGVTQTPKHLITATGQRVTLRCSPRSGDLSVYWYQQSLDQGLQFLIQYYNGEERAKGNILERFSAQQFPDLHSELNLSSLELGDSALYFCASSVLEGSNSPLHFGNGTRLTVT.

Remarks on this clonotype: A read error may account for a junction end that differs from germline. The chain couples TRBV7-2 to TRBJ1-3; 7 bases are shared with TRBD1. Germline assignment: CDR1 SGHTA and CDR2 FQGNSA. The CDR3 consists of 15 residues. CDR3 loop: CARSWDSVSGNTIYF. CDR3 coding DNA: TGTGCCAGAAGCTGGGACAGTGTCTCTGGAAACACCATATATTTT.

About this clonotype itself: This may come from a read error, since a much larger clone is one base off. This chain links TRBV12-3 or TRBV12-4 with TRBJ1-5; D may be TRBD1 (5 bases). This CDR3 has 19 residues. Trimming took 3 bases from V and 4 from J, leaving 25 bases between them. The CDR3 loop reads CASSLIQLGGPTFNQPQHF. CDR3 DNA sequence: TGTGCCAGCAGTTTGATTCAACTCGGGGGACCAACCTTTAATCAGCCCCAGCATTTT.

CDR3 DNA: TGTGCCAGCAGCTTTACAGAGACCCAGTACTTC. The encoded protein is CASSFTETQYF. The V gene is TRBV7-2, the J gene TRBJ2-5; D is unclear. The germline V gene encodes CDR1 SGHTA and CDR2 FQGNSA. The V end was cut by 3 bases, the J end by 4 bases, with 3 bases between. The CDR3 has 11 residues.

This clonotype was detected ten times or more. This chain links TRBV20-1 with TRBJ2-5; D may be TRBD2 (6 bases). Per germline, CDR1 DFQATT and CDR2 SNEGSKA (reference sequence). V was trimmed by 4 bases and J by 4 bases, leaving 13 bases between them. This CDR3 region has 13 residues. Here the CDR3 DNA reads TGCAGTGCTACGTACGACGGGAGAGAGACCCAGTACTTC. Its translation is CSATYDGRETQYF.

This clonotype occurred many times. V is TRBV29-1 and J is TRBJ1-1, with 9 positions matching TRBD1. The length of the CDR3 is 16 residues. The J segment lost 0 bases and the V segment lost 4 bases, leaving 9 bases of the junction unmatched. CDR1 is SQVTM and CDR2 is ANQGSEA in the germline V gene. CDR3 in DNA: TGCAGCGTTGTCCCGATCAACAGGGGGCTGAACACTGAAGCTTTCTTT. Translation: CSVVPINRGLNTEAFF.

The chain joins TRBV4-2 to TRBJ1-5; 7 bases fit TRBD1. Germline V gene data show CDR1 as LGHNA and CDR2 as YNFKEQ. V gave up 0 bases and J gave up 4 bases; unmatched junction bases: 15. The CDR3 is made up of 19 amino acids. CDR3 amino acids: CASSQEQGRTGGRNQPQHF. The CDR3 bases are TGTGCCAGCAGCCAAGAACAGGGACGGACAGGAGGGAGAAATCAGCCCCAGCATTTT.

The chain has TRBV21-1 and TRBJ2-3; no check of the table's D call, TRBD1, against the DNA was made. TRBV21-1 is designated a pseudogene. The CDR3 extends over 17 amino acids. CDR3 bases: TGTGCCAGCAGCGAAGAGGGGGGGGCTCAAGACACAGATACGCAGTATTTT. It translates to CASSEEGGAQDTDTQYF.

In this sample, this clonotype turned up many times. CDR3 sequence reads: CASRATNRDRSHF. CDR3 DNA: TGTGCCAGCAGGGCGACGAATCGGGACAGGTCCCACTTT. This chain connects TRBV6-6 to TRBJ1-6; 8 positions agree with TRBD1. The junction had 13 bases not matched to a gene; V was cut back by 6 bases and J by 18 bases. Germline lookup yields CDR1 MNHNY and CDR2 SVGAGI (reference sequence). This CDR3 comprises 13 residues.

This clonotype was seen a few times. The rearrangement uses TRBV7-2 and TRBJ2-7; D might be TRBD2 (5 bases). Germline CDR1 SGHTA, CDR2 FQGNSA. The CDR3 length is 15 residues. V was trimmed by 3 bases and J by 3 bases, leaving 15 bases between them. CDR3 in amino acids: CASSLTSVAGYEQYF. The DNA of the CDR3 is TGTGCCAGCAGCTTGACTTCGGTGGCGGGCTACGAGCAGTACTTC.

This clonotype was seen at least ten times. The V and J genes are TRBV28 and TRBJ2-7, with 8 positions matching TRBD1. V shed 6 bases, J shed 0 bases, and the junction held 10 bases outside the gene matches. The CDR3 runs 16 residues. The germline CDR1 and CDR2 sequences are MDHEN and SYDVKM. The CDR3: CASSPGTGPLSYEQYF. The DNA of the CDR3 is TGTGCCAGCAGCCCGGGGACAGGACCGCTCTCCTACGAGCAGTACTTC.

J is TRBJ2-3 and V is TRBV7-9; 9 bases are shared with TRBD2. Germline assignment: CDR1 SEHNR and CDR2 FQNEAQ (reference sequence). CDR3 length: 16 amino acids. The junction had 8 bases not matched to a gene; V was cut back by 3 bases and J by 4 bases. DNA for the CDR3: TGTGCCAGCAGCTTGCGATCAGCGGGGGGAGCAGATACGCAGTATTTT. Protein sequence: CASSLRSAGGADTQYF.